The clone carrying this T cell receptor beta chain was seen only a few times. What it recognizes is unknown. Germline lookup yields CDR1 SEHNR and CDR2 FQNEAQ (reference sequence). Trimming shortened V by 1 base and J by 4 bases, and 16 bases separated the two germline ends. CDR3 size: 16 residues. In making TCR cDNA, 5'RACE template switching added a universal primer site and UMIs to it. Each CDR3 protein gets one entry after TCRdb re-called the 5' RACE reads with MiXCR. The profile shows more than 350,000 distinct CDR3 sequences, under 14% of them singletons. These data belong to a study of T cells after yellow fever vaccination. Turning to the study itself: SMART-Seq v4 Ultra Low Input served to prepare low-cell-number fractions.

Study findings and constraints: The secondary response was weaker, and its peak arrived faster, on day 5 versus 15.

The source material was PBMCs, sampled on the day of the first yellow fever vaccination. The TCR comes from a man aged 18-30 years who received the YFV17D yellow fever vaccine. This sequence joins TRBV7-9 and TRBJ2-5; D perhaps matches TRBD1 (6 bases). The CDR3 region has the DNA TGTGCCAGCAGCTTAGAAATCACAGGGCACCCAGAGACCCAGTACTTC. Its protein product is CASSLEITGHPETQYF.